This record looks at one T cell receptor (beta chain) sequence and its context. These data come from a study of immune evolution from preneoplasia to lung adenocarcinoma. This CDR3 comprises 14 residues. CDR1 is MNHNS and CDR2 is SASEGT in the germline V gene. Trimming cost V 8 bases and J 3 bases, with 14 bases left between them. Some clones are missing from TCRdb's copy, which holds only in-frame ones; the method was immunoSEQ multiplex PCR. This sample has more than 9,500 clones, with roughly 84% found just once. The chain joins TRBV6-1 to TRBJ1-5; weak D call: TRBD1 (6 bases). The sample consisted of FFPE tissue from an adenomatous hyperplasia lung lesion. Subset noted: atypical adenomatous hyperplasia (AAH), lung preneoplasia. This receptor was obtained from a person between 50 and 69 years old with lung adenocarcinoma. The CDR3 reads CASAGTLNNQPQHF. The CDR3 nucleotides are TGTGCCAGCGCCGGGACACTTAACAATCAGCCCCAGCATTTT.